This record concerns one T cell receptor beta chain sequence. Assay: immunoSEQ multiplex PCR; the TCRdb copy retains only in-frame clones and omits some. The sample lists tens of thousands of clones; roughly four fifths were seen once. These data are taken from a study of graft-versus-host responses after intestinal transplantation. Germline values: CDR1 MNHNS, CDR2 SASEGT. V was cut by 2 bases and J by 3 bases, with 7 bases left in between. This CDR3 spans 13 amino acids. The chain links TRBV6-1 to TRBJ1-2, with D perhaps TRBD1 (6 bases). The sample was PBMCs, taken 1,000 to 1,200 days after transplant. The TCR comes from a human patient who received an intestinal transplant, so some T cells may come from the graft donor. CDR3 DNA: TGTGCCAGCAGTGAAACAGGGTACTATGGCTACACCTTC. It codes for CASSETGYYGYTF.